This T cell receptor (beta chain) was sequenced in a study of cytomegalovirus exposure and HLA in healthy donors. This CDR3 contains 14 residues. V gave up 2 bases and J gave up 1 base; unmatched junction bases: 1. Germline V gene sequence: CDR1 MGHDK, CDR2 SYGVNS. Whole-study results and caveats: A later analysis linked a missense DCLRE1C variant to TCR beta V- and J-gene trimming. Because they were indistinguishable, some V segments, including TRBV6-2 and TRBV6-3, were excluded. What was likely a sequencing artifact was a cluster of highly shared sequence variants. According to reports, the classifier identified cytomegalovirus status with high specificity and sensitivity.

As concerns this clone: Its antigen is unknown.

Primers for the PCR totalled 60 Vbeta and 13 Jbeta. Sequencing was performed with immunoSEQ multiplex PCR; in TCRdb, only in-frame clones are kept and a portion is missing. Seen here are some 110,000 clones, around 70% observed once, and the top ten hold 1% to 1.5%. The clonotype originates from a man aged 35 to 55 in good health and CMV-seronegative. The sequenced sample was PBMCs. This chain connects TRBV25-1 to TRBJ2-7, with TRBD2 identical over 8 bases. For the CDR3, the DNA is TGTGCCAGCAGTGAAGCGGGAGGTTCCTACGAGCAGTACTTC. Its protein is CASSEAGGSYEQYF.